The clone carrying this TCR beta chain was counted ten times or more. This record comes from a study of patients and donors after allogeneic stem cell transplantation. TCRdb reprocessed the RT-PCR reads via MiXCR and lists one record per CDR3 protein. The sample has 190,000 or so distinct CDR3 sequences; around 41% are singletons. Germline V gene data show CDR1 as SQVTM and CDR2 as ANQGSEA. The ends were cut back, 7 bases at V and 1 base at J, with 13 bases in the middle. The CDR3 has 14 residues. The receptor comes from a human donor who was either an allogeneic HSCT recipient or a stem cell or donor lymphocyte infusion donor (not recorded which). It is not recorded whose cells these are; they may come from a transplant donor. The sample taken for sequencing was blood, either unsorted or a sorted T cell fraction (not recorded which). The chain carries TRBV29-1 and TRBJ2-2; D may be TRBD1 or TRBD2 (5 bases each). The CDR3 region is CSARGPGNTGELFF. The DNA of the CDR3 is TGCAGCGCCCGGGGACCCGGGAACACCGGGGAGCTGTTTTTT.